The 14 T cell receptor beta chains below come from one sample, sequenced in a study of cytomegalovirus exposure and HLA in healthy donors. The PCR contained 60 Vbeta and 13 Jbeta primers. Sequencing used immunoSEQ multiplex PCR; TCRdb keeps in-frame clones, though not all of them. Seen here are tens of thousands of clones, under 80% observed once, and the top ten hold just over 1.4%. Sequencing was performed on PBMCs. These receptors all come from a male donor in good health and CMV-seronegative.

This clone was seen once. The V call is TRBV5-4, the J call TRBJ1-1; possible D gene TRBD1, 6 bases. V was trimmed by 3 bases and J by 1 base, leaving 13 bases between them. CDR1 SGHNT and CDR2 YYREEE come from the germline V gene (reference sequence). The CDR3 has 15 amino acids. The CDR3 region has the DNA TGTGCCAGCAGCTCAGCGGACAGAGCGAACACTGAAGCTTTCTTT. Translation: CASSSADRANTEAFF.

The chain links TRBV6-1 to TRBJ2-1; unclear D gene. V dropped 6 bases and J dropped 6 bases, with 12 bases sitting between them. This CDR3 comprises 13 residues. The germline CDR1 and CDR2 sequences are MNHNS and SASEGT. In nucleotides, the CDR3 is TGTGCCAGCAGAATTTCTTTGTCCAATGAGCAGTTCTTC. Protein sequence: CASRISLSNEQFF.

The genes are TRBV18 and TRBJ2-7; 7 bases match TRBD1. The CDR3 totals 17 residues. V dropped 3 bases and J dropped 4; count of bases not matched to a gene: 15. Per germline, CDR1 KGHSH and CDR2 LQKENI. CDR3 in DNA: TGTGCCAGCTCACCCTTTGGGACAGACGAGGTGGAATACGAGCAGTACTTC. Translation: CASSPFGTDEVEYEQYF.

This clone was counted a few times. The CDR3 region has the DNA TGCGCCAGCAGCCATGAACAGGGGAGGACTGAAGCTTTCTTT. Amino acid sequence: CASSHEQGRTEAFF. The chain is built from TRBV4-1 and TRBJ1-1, with 7 bases fitting TRBD1. The CDR3 totals 14 residues. J gave up 5 bases and V 3 bases, and 6 bases lay outside the gene matches. In germline, CDR1 is MGHRA, CDR2 YSYEKL.

The rearrangement links TRBV7-9 to TRBJ2-7, with 7 positions matching TRBD1. CDR1 SEHNR and CDR2 FQNEAQ come from the germline V gene (reference sequence). With V trimmed by 1 base and J by 6 bases, 6 bases remained unmatched. This CDR3 comprises 14 residues. The CDR3 sequence is CASSLGGGEVEQYF. In DNA form, the CDR3 reads TGTGCCAGCAGCTTAGGAGGGGGCGAAGTCGAGCAGTACTTC.

The sample holds a few counts of this clone. V usage is TRBV7-8 and J usage is TRBJ2-4, with 8 bases lining up with TRBD1. This CDR3 is built from 19 residues. From germline, CDR1 is SGHVS and CDR2 FQNEAQ. Unmatched junction bases numbered 14, after V lost 4 bases and J lost 0 bases. CDR3 loop: CASSSPGGIGYLAKNIQYF. The CDR3, as DNA: TGTGCCAGCAGCTCCCCAGGGGGCATTGGCTATTTAGCCAAAAACATTCAGTACTTC. The full variable domain, with the rest looked up from reference TRBV7-8 and TRBJ2-4, is GAGVSQSPRYKVAKRGQDVALRCDPISGHVSLFWYQQALGQGPEFLTYFQNEAQLDKSGLPSDRFFAERPEGSVSTLKIQRTQQEDSAVYLCASSSPGGIGYLAKNIQYFGAGTRLSVL.

This clone was detected only a few times. The J gene is TRBJ2-3, the V gene TRBV27; D is perhaps TRBD2 (6 bases). V was trimmed by 7 bases and J by 2 bases, leaving 16 bases between them. Germline V CDR1 and CDR2: MNHEY, SMNVEV (reference sequence). The CDR3 length is 15 residues. In DNA, the CDR3 is TGTGCCAGCAAGGAGACGGGAGCCCCCACAGATACGCAGTATTTT. Its translation: CASKETGAPTDTQYF.

The rearrangement uses TRBV7-2 and TRBJ1-3, with D perhaps TRBD1 (6 bases). V lost 4 bases and J lost 1, with 14 bases in between. The CDR3 sequence is 16 residues long. CDR1 SGHTA and CDR2 FQGNSA come from the germline V gene. CDR3 residues: CASSYRARLSGNTIYF. CDR3 nucleotide sequence: TGTGCCAGCAGCTACAGGGCGCGTCTTTCTGGAAACACCATATATTTT.

V usage is TRBV29-1 and J usage is TRBJ1-2; no clear D. Germline V gene lookup returns CDR1 SQVTM and CDR2 ANQGSEA. Deletions cut 4 bases from V and 4 bases from J, with 4 bases between. The CDR3 has 10 residues. The CDR3 spells CSVASYGYTF. CDR3 nucleotides: TGCAGCGTTGCTTCCTATGGCTACACCTTC.

The V gene is TRBV30, the J gene TRBJ1-1; 9 bases line up with TRBD1. Germline V gene data show CDR1 as GTSNPN and CDR2 as SVGIG (reference sequence). Trimming at V came to 2 bases and at J to 4 bases, leaving 5 bases not matched to a gene. The CDR3 runs to 14 residues. Here the CDR3 reads CAWSTGGWGTEAFF. CDR3 DNA: TGTGCCTGGAGTACAGGGGGCTGGGGCACTGAAGCTTTCTTT.

V and J are TRBV27 and TRBJ1-4; 8 bases are a match to TRBD1. The V gene end was trimmed by 1 base and the J gene end by 2 bases; junction bases not matched to a gene: 9. Germline-derived CDR1 and CDR2 are MNHEY and SMNVEV (reference sequence). There are 18 residues in the CDR3. The CDR3 loop reads CASSLLGQGGFTNEKLFF. In DNA, the CDR3 is TGTGCCAGCAGTTTATTAGGACAGGGAGGTTTCACTAATGAAAAACTGTTTTTT. The whole variable domain, remainder taken from reference TRBV27 and TRBJ1-4, is EAQVTQNPRYLITVTGKKLTVTCSQNMNHEYMSWYRQDPGLGLRQIYYSMNVEVTDKGDVPEGYKVSRKEKRNFPLILESPSPNQTSLYFCASSLLGQGGFTNEKLFFGSGTQLSVL.

This sequence joins TRBV11-2 and TRBJ1-1; a possible D gene is TRBD1 (5 bases). The CDR3 extends over 14 amino acids. In germline, CDR1 is SGHAT, CDR2 FQNNGV. The V and J ends lost 0 bases and 0 bases respectively, with 5 bases between them. The chain's CDR3 is CASSLETVNTEAFF. DNA for the CDR3: TGTGCCAGCAGCTTAGAGACAGTGAACACTGAAGCTTTCTTT. The full variable domain, completed using reference TRBV11-2 and TRBJ1-1, is EAGVAQSPRYKIIEKRQSVAFWCNPISGHATLYWYQQILGQGPKLLIQFQNNGVVDDSQLPKDRFSAERLKGVDSTLKIQPAKLEDSAVYLCASSLETVNTEAFFGQGTRLTVV.

V is TRBV14 and J is TRBJ1-2; D unresolved. The V end lost 1 base, the J end lost 8 bases, and 11 bases lay between the germline ends. The CDR3 runs 13 residues. Germline V lookup: CDR1 SGHDN, CDR2 FVKESK. The CDR3 reads CASSQGAGWGYTF. The CDR3 coding sequence is TGTGCCAGCAGCCAAGGGGCGGGGTGGGGCTACACCTTC.

CDR3 nucleotides: TGTGCCAGCAGCTTACTGCGGGAGGGGTACAATGAGCAGTTCTTC. This codes for CASSLLREGYNEQFF. This chain links TRBV13 with TRBJ2-1, with TRBD2 identical over 9 bases. The CDR3 sequence is 15 residues long. After removal of 2 bases from V and 4 bases from J, the junction contained 3 bases not matched to a gene. The germline V gene has CDR1 PRHDT and CDR2 FYEKMQ (reference sequence).